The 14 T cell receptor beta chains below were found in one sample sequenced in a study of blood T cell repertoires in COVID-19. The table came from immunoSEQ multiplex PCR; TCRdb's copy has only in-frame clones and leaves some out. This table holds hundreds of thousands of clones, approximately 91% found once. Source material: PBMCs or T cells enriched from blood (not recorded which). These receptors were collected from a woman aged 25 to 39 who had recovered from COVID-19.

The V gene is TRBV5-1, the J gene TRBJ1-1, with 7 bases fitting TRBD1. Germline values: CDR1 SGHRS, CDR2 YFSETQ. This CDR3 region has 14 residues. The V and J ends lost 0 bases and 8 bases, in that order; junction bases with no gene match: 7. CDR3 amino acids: CASSLGDSTGEAFF. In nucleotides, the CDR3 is TGCGCCAGCAGCTTGGGAGATTCGACAGGGGAAGCTTTCTTT.

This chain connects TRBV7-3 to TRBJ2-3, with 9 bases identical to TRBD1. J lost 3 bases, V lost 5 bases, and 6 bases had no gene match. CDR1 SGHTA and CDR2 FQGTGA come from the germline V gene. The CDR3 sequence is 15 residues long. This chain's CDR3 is CASSLSGQGTDTQYF. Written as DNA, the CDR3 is TGTGCCAGCAGCCTTTCCGGACAGGGGACAGATACGCAGTATTTT.

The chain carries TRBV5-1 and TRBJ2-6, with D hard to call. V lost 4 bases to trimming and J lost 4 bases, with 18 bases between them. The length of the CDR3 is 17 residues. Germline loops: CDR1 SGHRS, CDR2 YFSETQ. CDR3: CASSHQATLKGANVLTF. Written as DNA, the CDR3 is TGCGCCAGCAGCCATCAGGCCACCCTAAAAGGGGCCAACGTCCTGACTTTC.

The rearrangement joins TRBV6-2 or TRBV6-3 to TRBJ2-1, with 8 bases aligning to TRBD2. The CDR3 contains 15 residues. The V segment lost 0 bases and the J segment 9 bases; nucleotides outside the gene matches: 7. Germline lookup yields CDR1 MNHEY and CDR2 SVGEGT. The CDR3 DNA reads TGTGCCAGCAGTTACTCCGGCCTAGCGGGTAGTGAGCAGTTCTTC. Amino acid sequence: CASSYSGLAGSEQFF.

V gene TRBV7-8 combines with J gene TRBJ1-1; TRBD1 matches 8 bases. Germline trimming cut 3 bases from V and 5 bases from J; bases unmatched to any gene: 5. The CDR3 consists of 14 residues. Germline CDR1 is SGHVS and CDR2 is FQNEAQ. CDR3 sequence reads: CASSLDRVWTEAFF. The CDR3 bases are TGTGCCAGCAGCTTGGACAGGGTCTGGACTGAAGCTTTCTTT.

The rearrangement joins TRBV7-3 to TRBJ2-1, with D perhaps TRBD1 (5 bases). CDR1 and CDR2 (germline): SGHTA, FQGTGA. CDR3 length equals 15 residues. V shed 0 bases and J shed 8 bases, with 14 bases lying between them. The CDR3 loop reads CASSLTGPRYHEQFF. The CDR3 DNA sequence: TGTGCCAGCAGCTTAACGGGGCCCCGTTACCATGAGCAGTTCTTC.

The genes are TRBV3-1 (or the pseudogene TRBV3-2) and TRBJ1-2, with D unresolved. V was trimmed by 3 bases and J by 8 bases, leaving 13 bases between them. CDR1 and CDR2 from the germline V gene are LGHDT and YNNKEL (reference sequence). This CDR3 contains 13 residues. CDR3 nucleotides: TGTGCCAGCAGCCAGGGAGTCCGAGGGGGCTACACCTTC. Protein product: CASSQGVRGGYTF.

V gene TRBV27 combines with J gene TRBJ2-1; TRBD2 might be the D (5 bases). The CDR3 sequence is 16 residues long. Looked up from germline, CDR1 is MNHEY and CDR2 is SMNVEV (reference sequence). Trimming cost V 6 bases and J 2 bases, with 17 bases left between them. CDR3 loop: CASSPSSGNTYNEQFF. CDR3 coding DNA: TGTGCCAGCAGCCCCTCGTCGGGAAATACCTACAATGAGCAGTTCTTC.

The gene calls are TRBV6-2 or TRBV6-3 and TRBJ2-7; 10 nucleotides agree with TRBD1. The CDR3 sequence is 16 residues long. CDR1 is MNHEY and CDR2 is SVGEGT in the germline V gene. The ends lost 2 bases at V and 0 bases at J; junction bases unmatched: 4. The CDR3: CASSYAGTGVSYEQYF. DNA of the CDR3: TGTGCCAGCAGTTACGCCGGGACAGGGGTCTCCTACGAGCAGTACTTC.

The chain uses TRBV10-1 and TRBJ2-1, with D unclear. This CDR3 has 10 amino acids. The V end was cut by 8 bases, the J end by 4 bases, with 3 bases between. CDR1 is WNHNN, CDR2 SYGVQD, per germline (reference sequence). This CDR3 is CASLYNEQFF. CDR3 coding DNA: TGCGCCAGCCTGTACAATGAGCAGTTCTTC.

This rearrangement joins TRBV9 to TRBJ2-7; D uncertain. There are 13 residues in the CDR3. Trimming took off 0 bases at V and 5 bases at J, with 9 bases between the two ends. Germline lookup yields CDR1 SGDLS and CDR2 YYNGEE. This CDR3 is CASSVAGFHEQYF. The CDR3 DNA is TGTGCCAGCAGCGTAGCCGGGTTCCACGAGCAGTACTTC.

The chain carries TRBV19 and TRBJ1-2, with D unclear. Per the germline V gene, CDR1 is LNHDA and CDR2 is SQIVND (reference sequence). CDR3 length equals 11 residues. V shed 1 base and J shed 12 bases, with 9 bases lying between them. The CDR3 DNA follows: TGTGCCAGTAGTATAGGCAGTTTGCACACCTTC. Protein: CASSIGSLHTF.

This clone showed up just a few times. DNA for the CDR3: TGTGCCAGCAGCCCCCGTGGCTCCTATGGCTACACCTTC. It specifies CASSPRGSYGYTF. V is TRBV11-3 and J is TRBJ1-2; D remains unclear. The CDR3 runs 13 residues. Germline loops: CDR1 SGHNT, CDR2 YENEEA. V lost 5 bases, J lost 4 bases, and 11 bases lay in between.

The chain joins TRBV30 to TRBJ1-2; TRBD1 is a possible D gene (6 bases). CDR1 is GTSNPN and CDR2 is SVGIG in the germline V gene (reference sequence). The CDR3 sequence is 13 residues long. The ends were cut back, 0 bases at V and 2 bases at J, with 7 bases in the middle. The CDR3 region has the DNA TGTGCCTGGAGTGTAGGACAGAACTATGGCTACACCTTC. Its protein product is CAWSVGQNYGYTF.